These 28 T cell receptor beta chains originate from one sample sequenced in a study of blood T cell repertoires in COVID-19. Libraries were prepared by immunoSEQ multiplex PCR; TCRdb keeps only in-frame clonotypes and omits some of them. The table includes about 430,000 clones, about 88% detected once. The sample taken for sequencing was PBMCs or T cells enriched from blood (not recorded which). These TCRs come from a woman aged 18 to 35 who had been exposed to COVID-19.

The chain employs TRBV4-2 and TRBJ2-7, with TRBD2 matching over 11 bases. Germline V gene lookup returns CDR1 LGHNA and CDR2 YNFKEQ. CDR3 length equals 17 residues. V shed 2 bases and J 1 base; nucleotides not matched to a gene: 7. CDR3 region: CASSQILGTSGSYEQYF. Here the CDR3 DNA reads TGTGCCAGCAGCCAAATCCTCGGGACTAGCGGATCCTACGAGCAGTACTTC.

The chain employs TRBV6-5 and TRBJ1-1; no clear D. This CDR3 contains 15 residues. The V gene's germline CDR1 is MNHEY and CDR2 SVGAGI. V lost 7 bases to trimming and J lost 7 bases, with 22 bases between them. For the CDR3, the DNA is TGTGCCAGCACCCCGGGGAAGGCCGGGAAAAATGAAGCTTTCTTT. Protein: CASTPGKAGKNEAFF.

This clone was detected a few times. The chain is built from TRBV15 and TRBJ2-7; 13 positions match TRBD2. Germline V gene lookup returns CDR1 LNHNV and CDR2 YYDKDF (reference sequence). The CDR3 runs to 18 residues. J lost 2 bases, V lost 0 bases, and 7 bases had no gene match. The chain's CDR3 is CATSRDELGTSGAYEQYF. CDR3 coding DNA: TGTGCCACCAGCAGAGACGAATTAGGGACTAGCGGGGCCTACGAGCAGTACTTC.

A note on this clone: An end of the junction differs from the germline gene, which may be a read error. CDR3 DNA: TGTGCCAGCACCCACCATAATAGCGGGGGGGATCTGATCTTC. Translation: CASTHHNSGGDLIF. The chain carries TRBV25-1 and TRBJ2-1; TRBD2 matches 11 bases. Germline-derived CDR1 and CDR2 are MGHDK and SYGVNS. CDR3 length: 14 residues.

This rearrangement joins TRBV27 to TRBJ2-6; 8 bases are shared with TRBD2. Germline loops: CDR1 MNHEY, CDR2 SMNVEV (reference sequence). CDR3 size: 16 residues. Trimming at V came to 5 bases and at J to 1 base, leaving 4 bases not matched to a gene. The CDR3 loop is CASSKRGLSGANVLTF. Written as DNA, the CDR3 is TGTGCCAGCAGTAAGCGGGGGTTGTCTGGGGCCAACGTCCTGACTTTC.

This chain uses TRBV6-4 with TRBJ2-3; D gene ambiguous. The CDR3 runs to 14 residues. V was clipped by 4 bases and J by 2 bases, with 10 bases between them. Germline V lookup: CDR1 MRHNA, CDR2 SNTAGT. The CDR3 DNA is TGTGCCAGCAGTGCTTCAGGCAACACAGATACGCAGTATTTT. It is translated as CASSASGNTDTQYF.

This chain connects TRBV6-5 to TRBJ1-4; a weak D match, TRBD1 (6 bases). Germline CDR1 is MNHEY and CDR2 is SVGAGI. Trimming left V 6 bases short and J 5 bases short, with 16 bases between. This CDR3 is 15 amino acids long. Written as DNA, the CDR3 is TGTGCCAGCAGACCCGACAGGAGCGTCAATGAAAAACTGTTTTTT. As protein: CASRPDRSVNEKLFF.

This rearrangement joins TRBV19 to TRBJ2-4; 7 positions agree with TRBD1. CDR1 is LNHDA, CDR2 SQIVND, per germline (reference sequence). V shed 6 bases, J shed 1 base, and the junction held 9 bases outside the gene matches. CDR3 length: 16 residues. The CDR3 nucleotides are TGTGCCAGTAGCTCTACAGGGGAGAAGGCCAAAAACATTCAGTACTTC. Its translation is CASSSTGEKAKNIQYF.

The chain links TRBV27 to TRBJ2-2, with 9 positions matching TRBD1. The V segment lost 1 base and the J segment 2 bases; nucleotides outside the gene matches: 14. Germline loops: CDR1 MNHEY, CDR2 SMNVEV (reference sequence). The CDR3 runs 20 residues. The CDR3 loop is CASSLWGNVTTGGNTGELFF. In nucleotides, the CDR3 is TGTGCCAGCAGTTTATGGGGTAATGTCACGACAGGGGGAAACACCGGGGAGCTGTTTTTT.

This rearrangement joins TRBV6-1 to TRBJ2-7, with TRBD1 matching over 9 bases. Germline V gives CDR1 MNHNS, CDR2 SASEGT. Trimming cost V 3 bases and J 6 bases; bases outside gene matches: 3. The CDR3 contains 13 residues. CDR3 sequence reads: CASSDGTGSEQYF. The DNA of the CDR3 is TGTGCCAGCAGTGATGGGACAGGGTCCGAGCAGTACTTC.

This chain joins TRBV9 and TRBJ2-3, with D possibly being TRBD1 (6 bases). The germline CDR1 and CDR2 sequences are SGDLS and YYNGEE. Deletions cut 1 base from V and 2 bases from J, with 17 bases between. This CDR3 contains 17 residues. This CDR3 is CASSVTWTATHTDTQYF. The CDR3 bases are TGTGCCAGCAGCGTAACCTGGACAGCTACACACACAGATACGCAGTATTTT.

The chain is built from TRBV4-1 and TRBJ2-1; no definite D call. Germline V lookup: CDR1 MGHRA, CDR2 YSYEKL. The CDR3 covers 15 residues. Trimming took 2 bases from V and 6 from J, leaving 14 bases between them. Here the CDR3 reads CASSQFLLPGNEQFF. The CDR3 region has the DNA TGCGCCAGCAGCCAATTTCTCCTTCCGGGCAATGAGCAGTTCTTC.

This chain's CDR3 is CASSPGTGFYEQYF. The DNA of the CDR3 is TGTGCCAGCTCACCCGGGACAGGGTTCTACGAGCAGTACTTC. The chain links TRBV18 to TRBJ2-7, with TRBD1 identical over 9 bases. The V gene end was trimmed by 3 bases and the J gene end by 3 bases; junction bases not matched to a gene: 3. This CDR3 is 14 amino acids long. Germline V gives CDR1 KGHSH, CDR2 LQKENI.

The chain employs TRBV19 and TRBJ2-7, with D perhaps TRBD2 (5 bases). This CDR3 is 15 amino acids long. Germline V lookup: CDR1 LNHDA, CDR2 SQIVND (reference sequence). V was trimmed by 8 bases and J by 3 bases, leaving 20 bases between them. The CDR3 reads CASSTGIQTFYEQYF. In nucleotides, the CDR3 is TGTGCCAGTTCCACCGGGATCCAAACTTTCTACGAGCAGTACTTC.

The chain recombines TRBV15 with TRBJ2-3; TRBD1 is a possible D gene (5 bases). V was trimmed by 4 bases and J by 0 bases, leaving 8 bases between them. Germline CDR1 reads LNHNV; CDR2 reads YYDKDF (reference sequence). The CDR3 contains 14 residues. CDR3 amino acids: CATSNRQSTDTQYF. CDR3 bases: TGTGCCACCAGCAACAGACAGAGCACAGATACGCAGTATTTT.

This clone was counted only a few times. The chain has TRBV5-1 and TRBJ2-3, with TRBD2 identical over 9 bases. Per the germline V gene, CDR1 is SGHRS and CDR2 is YFSETQ. V dropped 0 bases and J dropped 2; count of bases not matched to a gene: 4. The CDR3 runs 16 residues. In DNA, the CDR3 is TGCGCCAGCAGCTTGGGGCTAGCGGGGTACACAGATACGCAGTATTTT. Translation gives CASSLGLAGYTDTQYF.

This chain connects TRBV5-5 to TRBJ1-2; no clear D. Germline CDR1 SGHKS, CDR2 YYEKEE (reference sequence). This CDR3 spans 17 amino acids. V gave up 1 base and J gave up 4 bases, with 20 bases separating them. The CDR3 reads CASSLSPAGLEVYGYTF. The CDR3 DNA is TGTGCCAGCAGCTTGTCTCCCGCGGGCCTCGAAGTCTATGGCTACACCTTC.

Turning to this clone: Relative to the germline gene, one junction end is altered; a read error may explain this. The DNA for the CDR3 is TGTGCCAGCAGCTTAACGGCTTCCCACACAGACACGCAGTATTTT. It codes for CASSLTASHTDTQYF. J is TRBJ2-3 and V is TRBV7-6; D not resolved. This CDR3 is built from 15 residues. Per germline, CDR1 SGHVS and CDR2 FNYEAQ. Together with reference TRBV7-6 and TRBJ2-3, the CDR3 gives the full variable domain: GAGVSQSPRYKVTKRGQDVALRCDPISGHVSLYWYRQALGQGPEFLTYFNYEAQQDKSGLPNDRFSAERPEGSISTLTIQRTEQRDSAMYRCASSLTASHTDTQYFGPGTRLTVL.

This chain uses TRBV27 with TRBJ2-7, with D unclear. Trimming removed 4 bases at V and 0 bases at J, with 19 bases between. The CDR3 extends over 17 amino acids. Germline-derived CDR1 and CDR2 are MNHEY and SMNVEV (reference sequence). In DNA form, the CDR3 reads TGTGCCAGCAGTTCCCTACTAAGAGGATCTTCCTCCTACGAGCAGTACTTC. It encodes CASSSLLRGSSSYEQYF.

A single count supports this clone. The rearrangement links TRBV16 to TRBJ2-5; D might be TRBD2 (5 bases). The V gene lost 1 base and the J gene lost 1 base, with 7 bases spanning the gap. Looked up from germline, CDR1 is KGHSY and CDR2 is FQNENV. The CDR3 loop spans 14 amino acids. The DNA for the CDR3 is TGTGCCAGCAGCCAATTTCGGGGCCAAGAGACCCAGTACTTC. This sequence encodes CASSQFRGQETQYF.

The chain combines TRBV3-1 (or the pseudogene TRBV3-2) with TRBJ1-1; D unclear. This CDR3 is built from 14 residues. The germline V and J ends were trimmed by 2 bases and 5 bases, with 12 bases remaining between them. Germline lookup yields CDR1 LGHDT and CDR2 YNNKEL (reference sequence). CDR3 loop: CASSQLARGTEAFF. The CDR3 DNA follows: TGTGCCAGCAGCCAACTCGCAAGAGGGACTGAAGCTTTCTTT.

This chain connects TRBV11-3 to TRBJ1-3; D perhaps matches TRBD1 (6 bases). V dropped 5 bases and J dropped 5 bases, with 19 bases sitting between them. This CDR3 is built from 16 residues. Germline V gene lookup returns CDR1 SGHNT and CDR2 YENEEA. The DNA for the CDR3 is TGTGCCAGCAGCGGCTCCCCCTCAGGGGAAAGAAACACCATATATTTT. Translating gives CASSGSPSGERNTIYF.

The J gene is TRBJ2-1, the V gene TRBV5-6; no clear D. Germline CDR1 and CDR2: SGHDT and YYEEEE. CDR3 length: 15 amino acids. Trimming left V 2 bases short and J 2 bases short, with 11 bases between. CDR3 loop: CASSLSRLTYNEQFF. For the CDR3, the DNA is TGTGCCAGCAGCTTATCTAGGTTAACCTACAATGAGCAGTTCTTC.

This chain connects TRBV6-5 to TRBJ1-5, with 11 bases aligning to TRBD1. The CDR3 runs to 14 residues. Per germline, CDR1 MNHEY and CDR2 SVGAGI. The ends lost 8 bases at V and 7 bases at J; junction bases unmatched: 7. The DNA of the CDR3 is TGTGCCAGCGGCTGGACAGGGGGCTACCAGCCCCAGCATTTT. It yields the protein CASGWTGGYQPQHF.

V usage is TRBV10-2 and J usage is TRBJ2-5; possibly TRBD2 for D (5 bases). V lost 8 bases to trimming and J lost 2 bases, with 12 bases between them. CDR1 and CDR2 from the germline V gene are WSHSY and SAAADI. The CDR3 spans 13 residues. In nucleotides, the CDR3 is TGCGCCAGCCGTTCCGGGGTACAAGAGACCCAGTACTTC. Protein: CASRSGVQETQYF.

The rearrangement joins TRBV6-2 or TRBV6-3 to TRBJ1-6, with D possibly being TRBD1 (6 bases). The CDR3 has 15 residues. Germline loops: CDR1 MNHEY, CDR2 SVGEGT. Trimming took 2 bases from V and 6 from J, leaving 11 bases between them. CDR3 loop: CASSYDGTLNSPLHF. The CDR3 bases are TGTGCCAGCAGTTACGATGGGACACTTAATTCACCCCTCCACTTT.

The V call is TRBV4-3, the J call TRBJ1-1, with 7 bases matching TRBD1. The CDR3 is made up of 14 amino acids. V was clipped by 2 bases and J by 1 base; unmatched bases: 1. CDR1 LGHNA and CDR2 YSLEER come from the germline V gene. CDR3 bases: TGCGCCAGCAGCCAATACAGGGGGAACACTGAAGCTTTCTTT. This sequence encodes CASSQYRGNTEAFF.

The genes are TRBV9 and TRBJ2-1, with TRBD2 matching 10 bases. J was trimmed by 4 bases and V by 0 bases; bases with no gene match: 7. The CDR3 is 17 residues long. Germline lookup yields CDR1 SGDLS and CDR2 YYNGEE. CDR3 bases: TGTGCCAGCAGCGTAGTCGCTAGCGGGGGAGGTTACAATGAGCAGTTCTTC. Encoded protein: CASSVVASGGGYNEQFF. The full variable domain, completed using reference TRBV9 and TRBJ2-1, is DSGVTQTPKHLITATGQRVTLRCSPRSGDLSVYWYQQSLDQGLQFLIQYYNGEERAKGNILERFSAQQFPDLHSELNLSSLELGDSALYFCASSVVASGGGYNEQFFGPGTRLTVL.